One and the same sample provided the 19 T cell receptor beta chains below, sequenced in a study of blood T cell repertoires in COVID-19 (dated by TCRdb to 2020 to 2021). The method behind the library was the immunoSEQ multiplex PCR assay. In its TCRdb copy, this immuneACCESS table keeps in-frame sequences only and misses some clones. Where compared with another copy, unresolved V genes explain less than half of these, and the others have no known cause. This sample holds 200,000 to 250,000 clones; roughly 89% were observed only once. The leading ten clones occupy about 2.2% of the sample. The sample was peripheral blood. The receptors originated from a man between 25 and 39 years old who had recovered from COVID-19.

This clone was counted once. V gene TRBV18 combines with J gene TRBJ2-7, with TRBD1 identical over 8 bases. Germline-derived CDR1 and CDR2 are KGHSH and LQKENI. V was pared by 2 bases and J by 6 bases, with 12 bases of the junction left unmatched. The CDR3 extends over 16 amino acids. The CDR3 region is CASSPSSPGGTGEQYF. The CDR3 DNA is TGTGCCAGCTCACCATCCTCGCCAGGGGGCACGGGCGAGCAGTACTTC.

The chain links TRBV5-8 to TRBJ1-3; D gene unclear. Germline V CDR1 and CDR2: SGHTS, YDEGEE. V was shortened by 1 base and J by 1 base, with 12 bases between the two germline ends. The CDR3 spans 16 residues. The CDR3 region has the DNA TGTGCCAGCAGCTTGCACAGTGGGTTATCTGGAAACACCATATATTTT. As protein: CASSLHSGLSGNTIYF.

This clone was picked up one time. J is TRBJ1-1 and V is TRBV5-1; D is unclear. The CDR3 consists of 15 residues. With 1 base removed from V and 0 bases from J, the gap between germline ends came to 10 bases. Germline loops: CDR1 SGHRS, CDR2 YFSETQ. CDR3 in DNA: TGCGCCAGCAGCTTGCACGGCGGAATGAACACTGAAGCTTTCTTT. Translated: CASSLHGGMNTEAFF.

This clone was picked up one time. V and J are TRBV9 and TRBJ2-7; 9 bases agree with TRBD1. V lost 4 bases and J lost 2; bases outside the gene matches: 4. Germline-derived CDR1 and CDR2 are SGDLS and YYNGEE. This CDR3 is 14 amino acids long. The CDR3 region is CASSRGQGAYEQYF. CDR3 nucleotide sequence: TGTGCCAGCAGCAGGGGACAGGGCGCCTACGAGCAGTACTTC.

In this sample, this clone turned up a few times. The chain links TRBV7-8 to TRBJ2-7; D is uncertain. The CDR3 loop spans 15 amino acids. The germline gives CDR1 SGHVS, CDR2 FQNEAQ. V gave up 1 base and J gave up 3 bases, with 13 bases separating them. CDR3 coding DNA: TGTGCCAGCAGCTTAGGCATAGCTCCCCTCTACGAGCAGTACTTC. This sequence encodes CASSLGIAPLYEQYF.

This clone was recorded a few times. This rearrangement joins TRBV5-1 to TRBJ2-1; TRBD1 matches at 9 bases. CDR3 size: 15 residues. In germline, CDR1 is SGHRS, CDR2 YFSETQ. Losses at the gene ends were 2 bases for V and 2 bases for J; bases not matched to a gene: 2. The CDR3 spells CASSFGQGTYNEQFF. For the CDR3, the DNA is TGCGCCAGCAGCTTCGGACAGGGGACCTACAATGAGCAGTTCTTC.

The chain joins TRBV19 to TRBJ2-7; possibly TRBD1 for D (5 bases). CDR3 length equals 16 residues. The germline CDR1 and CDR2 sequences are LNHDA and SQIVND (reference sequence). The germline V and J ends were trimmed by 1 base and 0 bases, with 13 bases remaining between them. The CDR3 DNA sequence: TGTGCCAGTAGTATAGTAACAGGCGAACTCTCCTACGAGCAGTACTTC. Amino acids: CASSIVTGELSYEQYF.

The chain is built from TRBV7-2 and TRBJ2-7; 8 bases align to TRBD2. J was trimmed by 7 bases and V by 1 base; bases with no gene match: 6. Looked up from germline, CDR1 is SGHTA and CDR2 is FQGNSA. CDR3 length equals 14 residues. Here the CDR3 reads CASSLVRGGGEQYF. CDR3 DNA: TGTGCCAGCAGCTTAGTTCGGGGGGGCGGTGAGCAGTACTTC.

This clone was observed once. CDR3 sequence reads: CASQFGGTRGYTF. The CDR3 coding sequence is TGTGCCAGCCAGTTCGGGGGTACGCGTGGCTACACCTTC. The rearrangement joins TRBV28 to TRBJ1-2; possibly TRBD1 for D (5 bases). The germline V gene encodes CDR1 MDHEN and CDR2 SYDVKM. The CDR3 is 13 residues long. Trimming took 8 bases from V and 7 from J, leaving 17 bases between them.

The CDR3: CASSQSGTGDTGELFF. The CDR3 bases are TGTGCCAGCTCTCAATCCGGGACAGGGGACACCGGGGAGCTGTTTTTT. The chain combines TRBV18 with TRBJ2-2, with 10 bases identical to TRBD1. The trim removed 6 bases at V and 3 bases at J, leaving 7 bases unmatched. Germline V gene lookup returns CDR1 KGHSH and CDR2 LQKENI. The CDR3 is 16 residues long. The full variable domain, rest sourced from reference TRBV18 and TRBJ2-2, is NAGVMQNPRHLVRRRGQEARLRCSPMKGHSHVYWYRQLPEEGLKFMVYLQKENIIDESGMPKERFSAEFPKEGPSILRIQQVVRGDSAAYFCASSQSGTGDTGELFFGEGSRLTVL.

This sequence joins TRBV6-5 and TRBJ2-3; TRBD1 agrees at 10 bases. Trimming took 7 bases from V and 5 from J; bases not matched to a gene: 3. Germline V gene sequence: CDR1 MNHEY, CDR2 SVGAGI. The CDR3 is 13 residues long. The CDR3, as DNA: TGTGCCAGCATGGACAGGGGGAGAGATACGCAGTATTTT. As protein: CASMDRGRDTQYF.

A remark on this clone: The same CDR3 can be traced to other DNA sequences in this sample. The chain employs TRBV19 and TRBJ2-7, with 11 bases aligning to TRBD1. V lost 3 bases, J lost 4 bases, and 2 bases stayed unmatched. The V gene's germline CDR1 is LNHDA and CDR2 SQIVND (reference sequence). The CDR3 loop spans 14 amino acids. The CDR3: CASSIGTGGYEQYF. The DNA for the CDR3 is TGTGCCAGTAGTATCGGGACAGGGGGTTACGAGCAGTACTTC.

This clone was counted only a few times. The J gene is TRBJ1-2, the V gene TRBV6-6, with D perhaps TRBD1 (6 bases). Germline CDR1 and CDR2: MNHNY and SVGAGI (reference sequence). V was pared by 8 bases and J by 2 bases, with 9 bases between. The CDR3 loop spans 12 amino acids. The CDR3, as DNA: TGTGCCAGCGCCGGACAGAACTATGGCTACACCTTC. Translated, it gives CASAGQNYGYTF.

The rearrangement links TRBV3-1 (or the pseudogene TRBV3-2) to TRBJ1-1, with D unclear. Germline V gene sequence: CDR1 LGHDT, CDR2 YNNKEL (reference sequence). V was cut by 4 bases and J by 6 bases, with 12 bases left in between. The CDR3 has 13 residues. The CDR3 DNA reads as TGTGCCAGCAGCCCCGATCGCCGGGCTGAAGCTTTCTTT. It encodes CASSPDRRAEAFF.

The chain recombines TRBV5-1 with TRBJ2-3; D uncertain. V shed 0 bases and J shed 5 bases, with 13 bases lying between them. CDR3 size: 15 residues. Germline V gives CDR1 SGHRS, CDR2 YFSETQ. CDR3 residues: CASSLAREFGDTQYF. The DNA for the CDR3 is TGCGCCAGCAGCTTGGCCCGCGAATTCGGAGATACGCAGTATTTT.

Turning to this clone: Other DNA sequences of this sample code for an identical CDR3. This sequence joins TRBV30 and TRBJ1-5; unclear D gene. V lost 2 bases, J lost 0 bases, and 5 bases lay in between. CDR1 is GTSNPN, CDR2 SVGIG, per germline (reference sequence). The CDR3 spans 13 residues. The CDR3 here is CAWSTGSNQPQHF. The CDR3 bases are TGTGCCTGGAGTACGGGTAGCAATCAGCCCCAGCATTTT.

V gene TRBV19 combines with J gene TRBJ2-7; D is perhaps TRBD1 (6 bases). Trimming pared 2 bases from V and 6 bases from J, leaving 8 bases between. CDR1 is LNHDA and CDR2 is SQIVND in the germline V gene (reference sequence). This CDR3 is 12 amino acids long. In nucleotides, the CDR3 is TGTGCCAGTAGTATACTGGGGGCCGAGCAGTACTTC. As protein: CASSILGAEQYF.

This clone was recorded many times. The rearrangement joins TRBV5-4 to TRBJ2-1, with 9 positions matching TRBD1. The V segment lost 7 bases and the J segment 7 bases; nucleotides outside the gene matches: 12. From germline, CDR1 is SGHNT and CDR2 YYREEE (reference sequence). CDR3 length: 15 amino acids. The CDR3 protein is CASGAGDRVLNEQFF. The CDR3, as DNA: TGTGCCAGCGGAGCCGGGGACAGGGTATTAAATGAGCAGTTCTTC.

CDR3 DNA: TGTGCCAGCAGTTACACTGCTCCGGACAGGGGCTACGAGCAGTACTTC. Its protein is CASSYTAPDRGYEQYF. The V call is TRBV6-5, the J call TRBJ2-7; 9 bases agree with TRBD1. This CDR3 region has 16 residues. Germline V gene sequence: CDR1 MNHEY, CDR2 SVGAGI. Losses at the gene ends were 2 bases for V and 3 bases for J; bases not matched to a gene: 8.